These 15 T cell receptor beta chains were sequenced from one sample in a study of cytomegalovirus exposure and HLA in healthy donors. The PCR employed 60 Vbeta primers together with 13 Jbeta primers. Clones were sequenced by immunoSEQ multiplex PCR, and TCRdb holds only the in-frame ones, with some missing. The repertoire holds more than 150,000 clones, with just under 80% as singletons. The sample comprised PBMCs. These receptors were obtained from a woman aged 25 to 39 in good health and CMV-seronegative.

The chain links TRBV29-1 to TRBJ2-1, with 7 bases aligning to TRBD2. The CDR3 spans 15 residues. Trimming at V came to 1 base and at J to 4 bases, leaving 7 bases not matched to a gene. CDR1 is SQVTM and CDR2 is ANQGSEA in the germline V gene. The CDR3 DNA follows: TGCAGCGTTGAAGTCCCCCTAGCGGTGTACAATGAGCAGTTCTTC. It specifies CSVEVPLAVYNEQFF.

As for this clone: Other DNA sequences within the sample encode an identical CDR3. The chain carries TRBV5-1 and TRBJ2-5, with D tentatively TRBD1 (5 bases). Germline lookup yields CDR1 SGHRS and CDR2 YFSETQ. Trimming removed 4 bases at V and 2 bases at J, with 12 bases between. This CDR3 contains 14 residues. This chain's CDR3 is CASSLQGAQETQYF. The CDR3 DNA sequence: TGCGCCAGCAGCCTCCAGGGTGCACAAGAGACCCAGTACTTC.

The gene calls are TRBV27 and TRBJ1-5, with TRBD1 matching over 8 bases. Germline CDR1 reads MNHEY; CDR2 reads SMNVEV (reference sequence). The V gene end was trimmed by 4 bases and the J gene end by 0 bases; junction bases not matched to a gene: 8. The CDR3 sequence is 17 residues long. The CDR3 region is CASSSGQGLRSNQPQHF. The DNA for the CDR3 is TGTGCCAGCAGTTCCGGACAGGGCCTACGTAGCAATCAGCCCCAGCATTTT.

This chain links TRBV25-1 with TRBJ2-3; 11 bases agree with TRBD2. CDR1 and CDR2 (germline): MGHDK, SYGVNS. The CDR3 consists of 16 residues. J lost 5 bases, V lost 6 bases, and 10 bases had no gene match. CDR3 coding DNA: TGTGCCAGCAGCCTGGTAGCGGGGGGGTGGAAAGATACGCAGTATTTT. It specifies CASSLVAGGWKDTQYF.

This chain connects TRBV18 to TRBJ1-1; perhaps TRBD1 as D (5 bases). The V end was cut by 6 bases, the J end by 2 bases, with 19 bases between. This CDR3 is built from 16 residues. Germline V lookup: CDR1 KGHSH, CDR2 LQKENI. This CDR3 is CASSPSGRGGNTEAFF. DNA for the CDR3: TGTGCCAGCTCCCCCAGTGGGAGGGGAGGAAACACTGAAGCTTTCTTT.

The chain combines TRBV7-9 with TRBJ1-1, with D possibly TRBD1 on 6 matching bases. Looked up from germline, CDR1 is SEHNR and CDR2 is FQNEAQ (reference sequence). The CDR3 contains 14 residues. Trimming removed 2 bases at V and 5 bases at J, with 12 bases between. The CDR3: CASSLTQGGTEAFF. DNA for the CDR3: TGTGCCAGCAGCTTAACACAGGGAGGGACTGAAGCTTTCTTT.

The gene calls are TRBV19 and TRBJ1-1; 11 bases are shared with TRBD1. Germline V lookup: CDR1 LNHDA, CDR2 SQIVND (reference sequence). V was clipped by 8 bases and J by 3 bases; unmatched bases: 2. The CDR3 is 13 amino acids. The CDR3 DNA follows: TGTGCCAGTGGGGACAGGGGGTACACTGAAGCTTTCTTT. It codes for CASGDRGYTEAFF.

V is TRBV4-3 and J is TRBJ2-7; the match to TRBD2 covers 10 bases. J was trimmed by 6 bases and V by 0 bases; bases with no gene match: 5. This CDR3 has 15 amino acids. CDR1 is LGHNA and CDR2 is YSLEER in the germline V gene. The CDR3 nucleotides are TGCGCCAGCAGCCAAGATCTAGGACTAGCGGTCGAGCAGTACTTC. Protein: CASSQDLGLAVEQYF.

The chain combines TRBV7-2 with TRBJ1-1; D is undetermined. V gave up 1 base and J gave up 1 base, with 10 bases separating them. The CDR3 sequence is 15 residues long. Germline-derived CDR1 and CDR2 are SGHTA and FQGNSA. CDR3 sequence (DNA): TGTGCCAGCAGCTTAGAAGCGGGCAGGAACACTGAAGCTTTCTTT. Its protein product is CASSLEAGRNTEAFF.

J is TRBJ1-4 and V is TRBV6-1; D is unclear. This CDR3 is built from 16 residues. V lost 3 bases and J lost 3, with 14 bases in between. Germline V gives CDR1 MNHNS, CDR2 SASEGT. The CDR3 is CASSEPQRVANEKLFF. DNA for the CDR3: TGTGCCAGCAGTGAGCCGCAGAGGGTTGCTAATGAAAAACTGTTTTTT.

The chain carries TRBV7-9 and TRBJ2-7; 8 positions match TRBD2. Germline CDR1 reads SEHNR; CDR2 reads FQNEAQ (reference sequence). The CDR3 has 15 residues. Trimming at V came to 0 bases and at J to 5 bases, leaving 6 bases not matched to a gene. The CDR3 spells CASSLAGGTRHEQYF. The CDR3 DNA reads as TGTGCCAGCAGCTTAGCGGGGGGGACTAGACACGAGCAGTACTTC.

The chain links TRBV29-1 to TRBJ2-2, with 7 bases aligning to TRBD1. The junction had 11 bases not matched to a gene; V was cut back by 7 bases and J by 6 bases. CDR3 size: 14 residues. Germline lookup yields CDR1 SQVTM and CDR2 ANQGSEA. The CDR3 sequence: CSAGTATRAGELFF. In DNA, the CDR3 is TGCAGCGCGGGGACAGCCACCCGCGCCGGGGAGCTGTTTTTT.

This clone appeared a few times. The J gene is TRBJ1-4, the V gene TRBV5-8; D gene uncertain. The ends were cut back, 4 bases at V and 4 bases at J, with 5 bases in the middle. The CDR3 extends over 12 amino acids. CDR1 SGHTS and CDR2 YDEGEE come from the germline V gene. CDR3 protein: CASSRDNEKLFF. The CDR3 DNA reads TGTGCCAGCAGCCGAGATAATGAAAAACTGTTTTTT.

The chain is built from TRBV18 and TRBJ2-3; possibly TRBD1 for D (5 bases). V lost 4 bases, J lost 3 bases, and 14 bases lay in between. Germline CDR1 is KGHSH and CDR2 is LQKENI. CDR3 length: 15 residues. CDR3 region: CASSLLPPGTDTQYF. In DNA, the CDR3 is TGTGCCAGCTCACTGCTCCCGCCAGGGACAGATACGCAGTATTTT.

A remark on this clone: It is likely a read error, because the conserved phenylalanine at the end of the CDR3 is missing. The V gene is TRBV19, the J gene TRBJ2-3; no firm D call. Germline V gene lookup returns CDR1 LNHDA and CDR2 SQIVND (reference sequence). V lost 1 base and J 2 bases, leaving 10 bases between the germline ends. CDR3 length: 15 residues. The CDR3 nucleotides read TGTGCCAGTAGTATAGCTTCTGTGGCCACAGATACGCAGTATGTT. It translates to CASSIASVATDTQYV.